This T cell receptor (beta chain) stems from a study of shared clonotypes between healthy human individuals. Points from the study as a whole: Some clonotypes were shared by all four sorted-subset donors, while others were not shared. The non-shared ones had lower generation probabilities than the shared ones. A generally larger estimated richness was seen in naive subsets than in memory subsets.

Trimming removed 6 bases from V and 1 base from J, with 12 bases in between. Per the germline V gene, CDR1 is LNHDA and CDR2 is SQIVND (reference sequence). The CDR3 covers 15 residues. Every one of the donors was a Caucasian adult that lived in Nashville, Tennessee. Assay used: immunoSEQ multiplex PCR; TCRdb lists only in-frame clones, some missing. This sample has some 1,100,000 clones, with 70% to 80% found just once. A remark on this clone: Its antigen remains unknown.

Material: memory CD4+ T cells from PBMCs. Subset noted: CD45RA-negative fraction. The clonotype comes from a young man in good health. Some clones in this sample may be carry-over from other donors' samples. The V and J genes are TRBV19 and TRBJ2-2, with D uncertain. The CDR3 DNA reads TGTGCCAGTAGGCCGCGAACCAAGAACACCGGGGAGCTGTTTTTT. It specifies CASRPRTKNTGELFF.